What follows describes a single T cell receptor beta chain. Germline V gives CDR1 SQVTM, CDR2 ANQGSEA. V lost 5 bases and J lost 0, with 14 bases in between. The CDR3 is 14 residues long. This sample was taken from a study of regulatory T cells in long-lasting Graves disease. The sample's time point: newly diagnosed GD, antithyroid drugs for less than 3 months. The TCR library was made from RNA extracted from PBMCs. CDR3 regions were amplified by Arm-PCR using iRepertoire HTBI primers to build TCR beta libraries. Each CDR3 protein gets one entry after TCRdb re-called the multiplex PCR reads with MiXCR. The sample lists 580,000 or so distinct CDR3 sequences; approximately 16% were seen once. The same sample was also studied in work on T cells in Graves' hyperthyroidism and ophthalmopathy. That paper adds: Patients were excluded because of uncontrolled infection, other autoimmune disease, pregnancy or lactation.

This specimen consisted of peripheral blood mononuclear cells (PBMCs), obtained at new diagnosis, from a patient treated with antithyroid drugs. V gene TRBV29-1 combines with J gene TRBJ2-7; D is uncertain. The TCR sequence derives from a man aged 18-30 years with Graves disease. In DNA form, the CDR3 reads TGCAGCGTTAGATCTCCGAGAAGCTCCTACGAGCAGTACTTC. Protein: CSVRSPRSSYEQYF.